The 8 T cell receptor beta chains listed next were all sequenced from one sample in a study of T cell repertoires in cytomegalovirus infection. These receptors have no known antigen. Using its own MiXCR run on the reads, TCRdb lists one record per CDR3 protein. The table records 700,000 to 850,000 distinct CDR3 sequences, around a third of them present only once. Sequenced material: cultured CD8+ T cells from PBMCs, taken from culture after CMV antigen stimulation. All receptors derive from a human donor in good health (CMV status not recorded). Some clones in this sample may be carry-over from other donors' samples.

This clonotype was detected only a few times. This chain joins TRBV29-1 and TRBJ2-7; a possible D gene is TRBD1 (5 bases). CDR1 is SQVTM and CDR2 is ANQGSEA in the germline V gene. This CDR3 region has 15 residues. Trimming left V 0 bases short and J 0 bases short, with 12 bases between. The CDR3 spells CSVEDGQGLSYEQYF. CDR3 coding DNA: TGCAGCGTTGAAGATGGGCAGGGCCTCTCCTACGAGCAGTACTTC.

The chain is built from TRBV29-1 and TRBJ2-3; D uncertain. The CDR3 runs 11 residues. Trimming stripped 1 base from V and 5 bases from J, with 4 bases between. Germline V gene data show CDR1 as SQVTM and CDR2 as ANQGSEA. The CDR3 here is CSVEGRDTQYF. DNA of the CDR3: TGCAGCGTTGAAGGCCGAGATACGCAGTATTTT.

The chain carries TRBV12-3 or TRBV12-4 and TRBJ1-2; the match to TRBD1 covers 10 bases. With 4 bases clipped from V and 8 bases from J, the junction kept 16 bases outside the gene matches. The CDR3 totals 17 residues. The CDR3 loop reads CASSSTLIGQGEEGYTF. The CDR3 region has the DNA TGTGCCAGCAGTTCTACCCTTATTGGACAGGGGGAAGAAGGCTACACCTTC.

This clonotype was detected ten times or more. This chain connects TRBV7-6 to TRBJ2-1; D is unresolved. In germline, CDR1 is SGHVS, CDR2 FNYEAQ. V gave up 4 bases and J gave up 2 bases, with 12 bases separating them. The CDR3 runs to 15 residues. CDR3 sequence reads: CASSSHINPYNEQFF. For the CDR3, the DNA is TGTGCCAGCAGCTCCCACATCAACCCCTACAATGAGCAGTTCTTC.

This clonotype was seen at least ten times. The chain couples TRBV7-6 to TRBJ2-2, with TRBD1 matching over 7 bases. V shed 5 bases and J 1 base; nucleotides not matched to a gene: 4. There are 15 residues in the CDR3. CDR1 is SGHVS, CDR2 FNYEAQ, per germline. The CDR3 protein is CASSGWTGNTGELFF. Written as DNA, the CDR3 is TGTGCCAGCAGCGGATGGACAGGGAACACCGGGGAGCTGTTTTTT.

This clonotype was counted between two and nine times. The chain uses TRBV25-1 and TRBJ2-6; D not resolved. V dropped 4 bases and J dropped 0 bases, with 19 bases sitting between them. CDR1 and CDR2 (germline): MGHDK, SYGVNS. The CDR3 is made up of 19 amino acids. DNA of the CDR3: TGTGCCAGCAGTGGATCCCCTTTCCATAGCCCCTCTGGGGCCAACGTCCTGACTTTC. This translates into CASSGSPFHSPSGANVLTF.

This clonotype showed up many times. In nucleotides, the CDR3 is TGTGCCAGCAGCTTAGCGTTCCTAGCGGGAGACAATGAGCAGTTCTTC. This sequence encodes CASSLAFLAGDNEQFF. This chain joins TRBV7-6 and TRBJ2-1, with 10 bases that match TRBD2. Trimming at V came to 0 bases and at J to 5 bases, leaving 4 bases not matched to a gene. The CDR3 runs 16 residues. Germline CDR1 and CDR2: SGHVS and FNYEAQ.

The chain links TRBV6-6 to TRBJ2-5, with D possibly TRBD2 on 5 matching bases. The CDR3 has 14 amino acids. CDR1 is MNHNY, CDR2 SVGAGI, per germline (reference sequence). V gave up 0 bases and J gave up 5 bases, with 10 bases separating them. The CDR3 DNA follows: TGTGCCAGCAGTTACTCGACCCCGGGGGAGACCCAGTACTTC. The encoded protein is CASSYSTPGETQYF.